Reported below is one T cell receptor beta chain. The sample has other DNA sequences that encode this CDR3 too. These data come from a study of T cell responses to AZD1222 COVID-19 vaccine. For the study at large: Second-dose groups at about 4 or about 12 weeks were pooled.

The repertoire was sequenced with immunoSEQ multiplex PCR; TCRdb's copy has only in-frame clones and lacks some. The data show approximately 150,000 clones, nearly 95% seen once. The germline V gene has CDR1 KGHSH and CDR2 LQKENI. CDR3 length equals 14 residues. J lost 4 bases, V lost 2 bases, and 5 bases had no gene match. The origin of this receptor is an adult in good health. Here the sequenced sample was peripheral blood, taken on day 0 of AZD1222 vaccination. V is TRBV18 and J is TRBJ2-7; 7 bases are shared with TRBD1. The CDR3 region is CASSPAGGNYEQYF. CDR3 DNA: TGTGCCAGCTCACCAGCAGGGGGAAATTACGAGCAGTACTTC.